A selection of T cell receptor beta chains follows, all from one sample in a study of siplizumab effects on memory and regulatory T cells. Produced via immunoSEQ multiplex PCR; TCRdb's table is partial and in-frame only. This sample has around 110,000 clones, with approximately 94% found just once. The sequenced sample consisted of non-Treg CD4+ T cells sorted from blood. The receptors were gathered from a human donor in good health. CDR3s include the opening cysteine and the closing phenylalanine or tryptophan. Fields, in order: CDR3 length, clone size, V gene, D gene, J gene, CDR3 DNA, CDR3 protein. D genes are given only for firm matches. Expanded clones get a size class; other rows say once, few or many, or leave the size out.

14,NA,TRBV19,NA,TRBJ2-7,TGTGCCAGCAGAACAGGGCCCTGGCAGTCCGAGCAGTACTTC,CASRTGPWQSEQYF
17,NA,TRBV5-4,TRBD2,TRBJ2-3,TGTGCCAGCAGCTTGAAGGGGCGCGGACTAGCGGGAGTTACGCAGTATTTT,CASSLKGRGLAGVTQYF
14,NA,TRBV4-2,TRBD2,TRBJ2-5,TGTGCCAGCAGTCCCGGGACTAGGGTAGAGACCCAGTACTTC,CASSPGTRVETQYF
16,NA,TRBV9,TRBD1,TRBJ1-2,TGTGCCAGCAGCGAGGGGACAGGGGGCAATAACTATGGCTACACCTTC,CASSEGTGGNNYGYTF
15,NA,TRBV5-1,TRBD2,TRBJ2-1,TGCGCCAGCAGCTCTAGCGGGAGCCTTTACAATGAGCAGTTCTTC,CASSSSGSLYNEQFF
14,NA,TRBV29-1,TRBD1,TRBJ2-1,TGCAGCGTTACCGGACAGGGGGTTCACAATGAGCAGTTCTTC,CSVTGQGVHNEQFF
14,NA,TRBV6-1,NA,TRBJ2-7,TGTGCCAGCAGAGGGGGGACGGGGGCCTACGAGCAGTACTTC,CASRGGTGAYEQYF
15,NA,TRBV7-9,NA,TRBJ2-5,TGTGCCAGCAGCCGAGAAACCGGGCGTTCGGAGACCCAGTACTTC,CASSRETGRSETQYF
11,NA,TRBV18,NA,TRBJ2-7,TGTGCCAGCTCACCTAACTATGAGCAGTACTTC,CASSPNYEQYF
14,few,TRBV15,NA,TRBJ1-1,TGTGCCACCAGCAGAGCAAGCAGGAACACTGAAGCTTTCTTT,CATSRASRNTEAFF
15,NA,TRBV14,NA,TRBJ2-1,TGTGCCAGCAGCCAGGACGGCGCCTTCTCCAATGAGCAGTTCTTC,CASSQDGAFSNEQFF
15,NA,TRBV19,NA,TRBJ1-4,TGTGCCAGTAGTATAGTAGGGCAGGGGAATGAAAAACTGTTTTTT,CASSIVGQGNEKLFF